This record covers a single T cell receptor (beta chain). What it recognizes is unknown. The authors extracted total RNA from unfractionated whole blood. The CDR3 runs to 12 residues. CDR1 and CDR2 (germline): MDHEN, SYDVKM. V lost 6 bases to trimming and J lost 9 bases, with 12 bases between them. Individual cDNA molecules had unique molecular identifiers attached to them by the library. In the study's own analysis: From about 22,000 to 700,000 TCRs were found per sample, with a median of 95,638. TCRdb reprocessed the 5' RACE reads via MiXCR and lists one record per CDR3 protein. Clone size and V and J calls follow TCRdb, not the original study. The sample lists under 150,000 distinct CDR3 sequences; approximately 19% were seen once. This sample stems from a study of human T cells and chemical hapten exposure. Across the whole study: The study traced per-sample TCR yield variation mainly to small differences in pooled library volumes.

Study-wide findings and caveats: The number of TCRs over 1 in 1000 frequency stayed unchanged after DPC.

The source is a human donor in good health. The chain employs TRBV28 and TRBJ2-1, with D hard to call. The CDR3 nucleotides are TGTGCCAGCAGACTGTTGCGTAGTGAGCAGTTCTTC. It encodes CASRLLRSEQFF. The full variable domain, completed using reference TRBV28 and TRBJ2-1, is DVKVTQSSRYLVKRTGEKVFLECVQDMDHENMFWYRQDPGLGLRLIYFSYDVKMKEKGDIPEGYSVSREKKERFSLILESASTNQTSMYLCASRLLRSEQFFGPGTRLTVL.